A selection of T cell receptor beta chains follows, all from one sample in a study of T cell changes during pregnancy in multiple sclerosis. TCRdb keeps only in-frame clones here, not all; method: immunoSEQ multiplex PCR. In the table there are 45,000 to 55,000 clones, roughly 94% of which are singletons. The source was CD8+ T cells from peripheral blood mononuclear cells, collected before pregnancy. The receptors were gathered from a female donor with multiple sclerosis, enrolled in a pregnancy study. Both conserved end residues are part of each CDR3. The D gene is left open where the match is weak. Clone size, where shown, is once, few, many, or a class for clones that have expanded.

cdr3_aa cdr3_nt clone_size v_call d_call j_call
CASSLTSGSKDEQFF TGTGCCAGCAGCTTAACGAGCGGGAGTAAGGATGAGCAGTTCTTC few TRBV11-2 TRBD2 TRBJ2-1
CASSGPTGRTEAFF TGTGCCAGCAGTGGTCCCACCGGGAGGACTGAAGCTTTCTTT NA TRBV28 NA TRBJ1-1
CASRKGDTYEQYF TGTGCCAGCAGAAAGGGGGATACCTACGAGCAGTACTTC NA TRBV6-1 NA TRBJ2-7
CASSLSRQGTEAFF TGTGCCAGCAGTTTATCCCGGCAGGGCACTGAAGCTTTCTTT once TRBV27 NA TRBJ1-1
CASSGAQGAYEQYF TGTGCCAGCAGTGGGGCCCAGGGGGCCTACGAGCAGTACTTC NA TRBV28 TRBD1 TRBJ2-7
CATPIMDRGLYSNQPQHF TGTGCCACCCCGATCATGGACAGGGGCTTATATAGCAATCAGCCCCAGCATTTT NA TRBV19 TRBD1 TRBJ1-5
CTSSHLPRGGIGREKLFF TGCACCAGCAGCCATCTCCCGAGGGGGGGAATCGGGCGCGAAAAACTGTTTTTT NA TRBV1 NA TRBJ1-4
CASSVRQGLEGYEQYF TGCGCCAGCAGCGTACGACAGGGTTTGGAGGGATACGAGCAGTACTTC NA TRBV5-1 NA TRBJ2-7
CASRQGPSDEKLFF TGTGCCAGCAGACAGGGTCCTTCGGATGAAAAACTGTTTTTT NA TRBV5-4 NA TRBJ1-4
CATSSSRAGYEQYF TGTGCCACCAGCAGCTCCCGCGCAGGGTACGAGCAGTACTTC NA TRBV15 NA TRBJ2-7
CASRKVRGPIRSTEAFF TGTGCCAGCAGAAAAGTTAGAGGGCCCATACGGAGCACTGAAGCTTTCTTT NA TRBV2 NA TRBJ1-1
CATRIAGANYEQYF TGTGCCACCCGAATAGCGGGCGCGAACTACGAGCAGTACTTC NA TRBV10-3 TRBD2 TRBJ2-7
CASSSGLAGPSSYNEQFF TGTGCCAGCAGCTCGGGACTAGCGGGACCAAGCTCCTACAATGAGCAGTTCTTC NA TRBV7-3 TRBD2 TRBJ2-1
CASPRERTGGYSNQPQHF TGTGCCAGCCCACGAGAGAGGACAGGGGGATATAGCAATCAGCCCCAGCATTTT NA TRBV27 TRBD1 TRBJ1-5
CASSLVAGLVNQPQHF TGTGCCAGCAGCTTAGTTGCAGGGTTAGTGAATCAGCCCCAGCATTTT NA TRBV11-2 NA TRBJ1-5
CSVDRGGITEAFF TGCAGCGTGGACAGGGGTGGCATCACTGAAGCTTTCTTT NA TRBV29-1 TRBD1 TRBJ1-1
CASSVSGGNTGELFF TGTGCCAGCAGCGTGAGCGGGGGGAACACCGGGGAGCTGTTTTTT NA TRBV9 TRBD2 TRBJ2-2
CASSLMSGRLEKLFF TGTGCCAGCAGTTTAATGTCAGGGCGCCTTGAAAAACTGTTTTTT NA TRBV27 NA TRBJ1-4
CASKGRAGSTDTQYF TGTGCCAGCAAAGGCAGGGCGGGGAGCACAGATACGCAGTATTTT NA TRBV2 NA TRBJ2-3
CASSSRTEAGANVLTF TGCGCCAGCAGCTCGCGGACTGAGGCTGGGGCCAACGTCCTGACTTTC NA TRBV5-1 NA TRBJ2-6
CASSSTPGANEQFF TGTGCCAGCAGCTCTACCCCCGGAGCGAATGAGCAGTTCTTC NA TRBV11-2 NA TRBJ2-1
CASSGGVVTDTQYF TGCGCCAGCAGCGGGGGGGTGGTCACAGATACGCAGTATTTT NA TRBV4-3 TRBD2 TRBJ2-3
CASSVGLAGTYEQYF TGTGCCAGCAGCGTAGGTCTAGCGGGTACCTACGAGCAGTACTTC NA TRBV9 TRBD2 TRBJ2-7
CASSPAPPYEQYF TGTGCCAGCTCACCGGCCCCTCCGTACGAGCAGTACTTC NA TRBV18 NA TRBJ2-7
CASSPRMNTEAFF TGTGCCAGCAGCCCGCGGATGAACACTGAAGCTTTCTTT NA TRBV5-4 NA TRBJ1-1
CAISESLAGGGNEQFF TGTGCCATCAGTGAGTCTCTAGCGGGAGGTGGGAATGAGCAGTTCTTC NA TRBV10-3 TRBD2 TRBJ2-1
CASSFRWTGGFADTQYF TGTGCCAGCAGTTTTCGGTGGACAGGGGGGTTCGCAGATACGCAGTATTTT NA TRBV28 TRBD1 TRBJ2-3
CASSEGGGSYGYTF TGTGCCAGCAGTGAAGGAGGAGGCAGCTATGGCTACACCTTC NA TRBV6-1 NA TRBJ1-2
CASSLRRMASRSGNTIYF TGTGCCAGCAGCTTACGGAGAATGGCCTCACGCTCTGGAAACACCATATATTTT once TRBV7-6 NA TRBJ1-3
CAISSREGNTIYF TGTGCCATTTCGTCCAGGGAAGGAAACACCATATATTTT NA TRBV19 NA TRBJ1-3
CASVGWTGEAGNTIYF TGTGCCAGCGTTGGGTGGACAGGGGAGGCTGGAAACACCATATATTTT few TRBV27 TRBD1 TRBJ1-3
CASSQKGLAGERGFNNEQFF TGCGCCAGCAGCCAAAAAGGGCTAGCGGGAGAAAGGGGTTTCAACAATGAGCAGTTCTTC NA TRBV4-1 TRBD2 TRBJ2-1
CASSLLEPNTGELFF TGTGCCAGCAGCCTCCTAGAACCGAACACCGGGGAGCTGTTTTTT NA TRBV11-2 NA TRBJ2-2
CATSRGQGQRFEQYF TGTGCCACCAGCAGAGGCCAGGGTCAAAGGTTCGAGCAGTACTTC NA TRBV15 NA TRBJ2-7
CASSKSGGNTGELFF TGTGCCAGCAGCAAAAGCGGGGGGAACACCGGGGAGCTGTTTTTT NA TRBV9 TRBD2 TRBJ2-2
CASSPYAGVAEKLFF TGTGCCAGCTCACCATATGCGGGGGTGGCTGAAAAACTGTTTTTT once TRBV18 NA TRBJ1-4
CASSQAPESRQPQHF TGCGCCAGCAGCCAAGCTCCAGAGTCGAGGCAGCCCCAGCATTTT NA TRBV4-1 NA TRBJ1-5
CASSPTPWSRGGELFF TGTGCCAGCTCACCAACGCCGTGGTCTAGGGGCGGGGAGCTGTTTTTT NA TRBV18 NA TRBJ2-2
CASSLKGANYNEQFF TGTGCCAGCAGCTTAAAAGGAGCGAACTACAATGAGCAGTTCTTC NA TRBV11-1 NA TRBJ2-1
CASMSLGQGLADEQYF TGTGCCAGCATGAGCCTCGGACAGGGACTAGCGGACGAGCAGTACTTC NA TRBV5-5 TRBD2 TRBJ2-7
CASSDLGGSSYEQYF TGTGCCAGCAGTGATTTGGGCGGGAGCTCCTACGAGCAGTACTTC once TRBV2 TRBD2 TRBJ2-7
CASRRGNTEAFF TGTGCCAGTAGACGGGGAAACACTGAAGCTTTCTTT NA TRBV19 NA TRBJ1-1
CASSGRQGSSYNEQFF TGTGCCAGCAGCGGGCGACAGGGTAGCTCCTACAATGAGCAGTTCTTC NA TRBV7-9 TRBD1 TRBJ2-1
CASSELGRDQPQHF TGTGCCAGCAGTGAACTGGGCAGGGATCAGCCCCAGCATTTT once TRBV2 NA TRBJ1-5
CASSVVGGRGEAFF TGTGCCAGCAGCGTAGTGGGGGGTCGCGGTGAAGCTTTCTTT NA TRBV9 NA TRBJ1-1
CASSIPTGSGQPQHF TGTGCCAGTAGTATACCGACAGGGTCGGGCCAGCCCCAGCATTTT NA TRBV19 TRBD1 TRBJ1-5